Below, one T cell receptor (beta chain) is given with its context. The data were taken from a study of blood T cell repertoires in COVID-19. About the research overall: Sample material is recorded as cDNA or gDNA derived from T cells, B-cell-depleted T cells, or PBMCs.

This CDR3 has 21 residues. V lost 6 bases to trimming and J lost 0 bases, with 33 bases between them. CDR1 and CDR2 (germline): MRHNA, SNTAGT. The data were produced by immunoSEQ multiplex PCR, yet TCRdb's version contains in-frame clones alone and is incomplete. The sample has tens of thousands of clones, 75% to 90% seen once; the top ten hold 4% to 5.5%. The chain links TRBV6-4 to TRBJ2-7; no firm D call. The TCR was taken from a man in his fifties with active COVID-19. The sequenced sample consisted of peripheral blood. For the CDR3, the DNA is TGTGCCAGCAGGGACGCCAGGATTGGGCTGAAACTGAAAATGAGCTCCTACGAGCAGTACTTC. This codes for CASRDARIGLKLKMSSYEQYF.